One sample yielded the 15 T cell receptor beta chains listed below, sequenced in a study of tumour-infiltrating T cells in Burkitt lymphoma. Method: immunoSEQ multiplex PCR; TCRdb's copy keeps in-frame clones and lacks some. The data show about 6,600 clones, about 85% seen once. The sequencing input was tumor tissue. These receptors all come from a human donor with Burkitt lymphoma.

The V call is TRBV15, the J call TRBJ2-7; D may be TRBD1 or TRBD2 (6 bases each). V lost 0 bases and J 5 bases, leaving 17 bases between the germline ends. Germline CDR1 and CDR2: LNHNV and YYDKDF (reference sequence). The CDR3 has 16 residues. The chain's CDR3 is CATSREGQRLGDEQYF. As DNA, the CDR3 is TGTGCCACCAGCAGAGAGGGACAAAGACTAGGAGACGAGCAGTACTTC.

This clone was observed once. The rearrangement links TRBV6-5 to TRBJ1-2; possibly TRBD1 for D (6 bases). Looked up from germline, CDR1 is MNHEY and CDR2 is SVGAGI. The ends were cut back, 5 bases at V and 4 bases at J, with 11 bases in the middle. The CDR3 extends over 13 amino acids. CDR3 protein: CASSRGPIYGYTF. The CDR3 coding sequence is TGTGCCAGCAGTCGGGGGCCGATCTATGGCTACACCTTC.

With respect to this clone: In the same sample, other DNA sequences code for this CDR3. The chain links TRBV5-4 to TRBJ1-2; tentatively, D is TRBD1 (5 bases). The germline V gene encodes CDR1 SGHNT and CDR2 YYREEE (reference sequence). The CDR3 runs 13 residues. V lost 2 bases and J 4 bases, leaving 9 bases between the germline ends. CDR3 amino acids: CASSLQVFYGYTF. CDR3 DNA sequence: TGTGCCAGCAGCTTACAGGTGTTCTATGGCTACACCTTC. Complete variable domain (other parts from reference TRBV5-4 and TRBJ1-2): ETGVTQSPTHLIKTRGQQVTLRCSSQSGHNTVSWYQQALGQGPQFIFQYYREEENGRGNFPPRFSGLQFPNYSSELNVNALELDDSALYLCASSLQVFYGYTFGSGTRLTVV.

The rearrangement links TRBV15 to TRBJ2-3; 8 bases line up with TRBD2. From germline, CDR1 is LNHNV and CDR2 YYDKDF (reference sequence). The CDR3 runs to 13 residues. V gave up 8 bases and J gave up 2 bases; unmatched junction bases: 3. CDR3 protein: CATEAGATDTQYF. CDR3 in DNA: TGTGCCACCGAAGCGGGAGCCACAGATACGCAGTATTTT.

J is TRBJ2-7 and V is TRBV6-1; a weak D match, TRBD2 (6 bases). In germline, CDR1 is MNHNS, CDR2 SASEGT. The CDR3 runs to 15 residues. V lost 0 bases and J 3 bases, leaving 12 bases between the germline ends. The CDR3 coding sequence is TGTGCCAGCAGTGAAGCGTGGAGGGGCATCTACGAGCAGTACTTC. The encoded protein is CASSEAWRGIYEQYF.

The chain uses TRBV2 and TRBJ2-6; TRBD1 matches at 8 bases. The CDR3 consists of 16 residues. CDR1 is SNHLY, CDR2 FYNNEI, per germline. V was pared by 8 bases and J by 4 bases, with 10 bases of the junction left unmatched. The DNA for the CDR3 is TGTGCCAGCCTGGGGACAGGACAAGGGGGGGCCAACGTCCTGACTTTC. Translation gives CASLGTGQGGANVLTF.

This sequence joins TRBV5-1 and TRBJ2-6, with 8 nucleotides matching TRBD1. The V gene end was trimmed by 3 bases and the J gene end by 0 bases; junction bases not matched to a gene: 5. There are 17 residues in the CDR3. Germline V gene data show CDR1 as SGHRS and CDR2 as YFSETQ. The CDR3 sequence is CASSSTGDISGANVLTF. CDR3 DNA: TGCGCCAGCAGCTCGACAGGGGATATCTCTGGGGCCAACGTCCTGACTTTC.

The chain links TRBV6-6 to TRBJ2-7; 7 nucleotides align to TRBD1. The CDR3 is 15 amino acids. Germline V gene data show CDR1 as MNHNY and CDR2 as SVGAGI (reference sequence). V shed 4 bases and J 7 bases; nucleotides not matched to a gene: 13. The CDR3 nucleotides are TGTGCCAGCAGTTTGGGCACAGGGGTCGAAGGTGAGCAGTACTTC. This sequence encodes CASSLGTGVEGEQYF.

The J gene is TRBJ1-1, the V gene TRBV30; 7 nucleotides agree with TRBD1. Germline CDR1 reads GTSNPN; CDR2 reads SVGIG (reference sequence). CDR3 length: 14 residues. The V and J ends lost 2 bases and 8 bases, in that order; junction bases with no gene match: 11. CDR3 sequence: CAWSSGQRIFEAFF. CDR3 bases: TGTGCCTGGAGTTCGGGACAGCGAATCTTCGAAGCTTTCTTT.

The chain combines TRBV18 with TRBJ2-7; 7 bases fit TRBD1. The germline CDR1 and CDR2 sequences are KGHSH and LQKENI. There are 15 residues in the CDR3. The trim removed 3 bases at V and 1 base at J, leaving 6 bases unmatched. CDR3 residues: CASSPPGQPSYEQYF. DNA of the CDR3: TGTGCCAGCTCACCTCCGGGACAGCCGTCCTACGAGCAGTACTTC.

Comments on this clone: The sample holds other DNA sequences that translate to the same CDR3. This chain connects TRBV29-1 to TRBJ2-2; maybe TRBD1 (5 bases). V lost 0 bases, J lost 6 bases, and 14 bases lay in between. Germline lookup yields CDR1 SQVTM and CDR2 ANQGSEA. This CDR3 has 15 residues. The CDR3 DNA reads TGCAGCGTTGAAGAGGCAGGGTATTTCGCCGGGGAGCTGTTTTTT. This gives the protein CSVEEAGYFAGELFF.

This clone was picked up one time. The chain uses TRBV15 and TRBJ1-4; 10 bases line up with TRBD1. The V and J ends lost 3 bases and 6 bases, in that order; junction bases with no gene match: 7. The CDR3 contains 16 residues. CDR1 is LNHNV and CDR2 is YYDKDF in the germline V gene (reference sequence). CDR3 nucleotides: TGTGCCACCAGCAGGGGAGTGACAGGGGGCGATGAAAAACTGTTTTTT. It specifies CATSRGVTGGDEKLFF.

The V gene is TRBV5-1, the J gene TRBJ2-2; TRBD1 aligns across 10 bases. V dropped 7 bases and J dropped 6; count of bases not matched to a gene: 9. CDR1 is SGHRS, CDR2 YFSETQ, per germline. The CDR3 is 15 amino acids. This CDR3 reads CASETGTGVSGELFF. The CDR3 nucleotides are TGCGCCAGCGAGACCGGGACAGGGGTTTCCGGGGAGCTGTTTTTT.

The chain has TRBV18 and TRBJ2-7; a possible D gene is TRBD1 (5 bases). V lost 4 bases, J lost 4 bases, and 20 bases lay in between. Germline-derived CDR1 and CDR2 are KGHSH and LQKENI. This CDR3 has 16 residues. CDR3 DNA sequence: TGTGCCAGCTCACTAATGGGCCTGGACACCAGATACGAGCAGTACTTC. Residues: CASSLMGLDTRYEQYF.

The chain links TRBV7-9 to TRBJ2-7, with D possibly being TRBD1 (5 bases). Germline values: CDR1 SEHNR, CDR2 FQNEAQ (reference sequence). V was pared by 1 base and J by 5 bases, with 9 bases between. CDR3 length: 13 amino acids. CDR3 sequence (DNA): TGTGCCAGCAGCTTAGGCAGGGCGGACGAGCAGTACTTC. Translation gives CASSLGRADEQYF.